This is a list of T cell receptor beta chains from one sample in a study of OX40 agonist ivuxolimab in advanced cancers. The data were produced by immunoSEQ multiplex PCR, yet TCRdb's version contains in-frame clones alone and is incomplete. The repertoire has 82,000 or so clones, approximately 89% of them found once; the top ten carry around 2.3%. The sequencing here drew on CD4+ or CD8+ T cells sorted from blood, taken in a trial of the OX40 agonist ivuxolimab. The receptors were sampled from an adult with an advanced solid tumor such as melanoma, head and neck, liver or kidney cancer. The CDR3 runs from the conserved cysteine through the conserved F or W. The D gene is left open where the match is weak. Size values are once, few and many counts, or a class for expanded clones, and some rows have none.

cdr3_aa	cdr3_nt	j_call	clone_size	v_call	d_call
CASSLASDQETQYF	TGTGCCAGCAGCTTGGCGTCGGACCAAGAGACCCAGTACTTC	TRBJ2-5	once	TRBV5-6	NA
CASSLTSAAYNEQFF	TGTGCCAGCAGCTTAACGTCGGCAGCCTACAATGAGCAGTTCTTC	TRBJ2-1	NA	TRBV7-3	NA
CASSSGQYNEQFF	TGTGCCAGCAGCTCCGGACAGTACAATGAGCAGTTCTTC	TRBJ2-1	once	TRBV5-5	NA
CASSVDLAASYEQYF	TGTGCCAGCAGCGTAGATCTAGCGGCCTCCTACGAGCAGTACTTC	TRBJ2-7	NA	TRBV9	TRBD2
CASTLAATNYNEQFF	TGTGCCAGCACCCTAGCGGCGACCAACTACAATGAGCAGTTCTTC	TRBJ2-1	NA	TRBV6-1	TRBD2
CAWSGNRGHGYTF	TGTGCCTGGAGTGGGAACAGGGGGCACGGCTACACCTTC	TRBJ1-2	NA	TRBV30	TRBD1
CASSELGMYEQYF	TGTGCCAGCAGTGAGTTAGGGATGTACGAGCAGTACTTC	TRBJ2-7	NA	TRBV2	NA
CATSRDTVGNNQPQHF	TGTGCCACCAGCAGAGATACGGTAGGGAACAATCAGCCCCAGCATTTT	TRBJ1-5	NA	TRBV15	NA
CASSFPGTGPAGYTF	TGTGCCAGCAGTTTCCCCGGGACAGGGCCGGCTGGCTACACCTTC	TRBJ1-2	NA	TRBV28	TRBD1
CASSLGGGSSYEQYF	TGTGCCAGCAGCTTGGGCGGGGGTAGTTCCTACGAGCAGTACTTC	TRBJ2-7	few	TRBV5-4	TRBD2
CASSSPTSGTDTQYF	TGTGCCAGCAGCTCCCCGACTAGCGGCACAGATACGCAGTATTTT	TRBJ2-3	once	TRBV7-3	TRBD2
CAWSLIGLMGRFKDSPLHF	TGTGCCTGGAGTCTGATCGGCTTGATGGGGCGCTTTAAGGATTCACCCCTCCACTTT	TRBJ1-6	NA	TRBV30	NA
CASSRVRGNEQYF	TGTGCCAGCAGCCGGGTTCGGGGCAACGAGCAGTACTTC	TRBJ2-7	NA	TRBV7-3	NA
CASSAYGEFQADTQYF	TGTGCCAGCAGCGCGTACGGGGAATTTCAAGCAGATACGCAGTATTTT	TRBJ2-3	NA	TRBV21-1	NA
CASSMEIMNTEAFF	TGTGCCAGTAGTATGGAGATCATGAACACTGAAGCTTTCTTT	TRBJ1-1	NA	TRBV19	NA
CASRLDRDRDTQYF	TGTGCCAGCAGACTTGACAGGGATCGAGATACGCAGTATTTT	TRBJ2-3	NA	TRBV5-4	TRBD1
CASSQGVHGNTIYF	TGTGCCAGCTCACAAGGGGTCCATGGAAACACCATATATTTT	TRBJ1-3	NA	TRBV18	NA
CASREGPGELFF	TGTGCCAGCAGAGAGGGGCCCGGGGAGCTGTTTTTT	TRBJ2-2	NA	TRBV2	NA